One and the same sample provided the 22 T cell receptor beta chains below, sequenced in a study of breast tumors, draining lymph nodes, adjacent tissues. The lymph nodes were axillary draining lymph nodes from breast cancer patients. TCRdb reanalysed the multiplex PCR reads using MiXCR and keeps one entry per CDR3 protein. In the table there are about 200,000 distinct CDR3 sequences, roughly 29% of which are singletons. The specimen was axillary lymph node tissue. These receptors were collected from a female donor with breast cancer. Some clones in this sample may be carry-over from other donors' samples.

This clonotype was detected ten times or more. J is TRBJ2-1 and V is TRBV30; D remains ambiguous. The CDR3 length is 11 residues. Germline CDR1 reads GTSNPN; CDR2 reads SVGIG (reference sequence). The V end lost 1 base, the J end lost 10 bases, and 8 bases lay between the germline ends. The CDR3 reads CAWSAVAEQFF. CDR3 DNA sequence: TGTGCCTGGAGTGCCGTTGCGGAGCAGTTCTTC.

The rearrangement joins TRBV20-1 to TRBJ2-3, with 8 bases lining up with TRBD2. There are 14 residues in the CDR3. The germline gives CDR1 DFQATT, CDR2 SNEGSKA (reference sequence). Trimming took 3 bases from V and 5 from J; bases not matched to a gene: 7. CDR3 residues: CSASLSGSIDTQYF. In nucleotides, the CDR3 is TGCAGTGCTAGTCTCAGCGGGAGTATAGATACGCAGTATTTT.

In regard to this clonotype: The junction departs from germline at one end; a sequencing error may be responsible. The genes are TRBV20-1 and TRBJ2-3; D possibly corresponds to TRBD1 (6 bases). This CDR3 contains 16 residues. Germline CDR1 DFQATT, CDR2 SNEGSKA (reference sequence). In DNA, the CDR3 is TGCAGTGCTAAAGATGCCGGGACACCACTCACAGATACGCAGTACTTT. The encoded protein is CSAKDAGTPLTDTQYF.

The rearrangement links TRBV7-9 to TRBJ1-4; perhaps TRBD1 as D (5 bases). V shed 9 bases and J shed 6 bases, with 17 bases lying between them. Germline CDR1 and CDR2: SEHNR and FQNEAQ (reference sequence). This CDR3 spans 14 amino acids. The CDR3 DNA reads TGTGCCAGTAGTGGAGGGGCAGGATATGAAAAACTGTTTTTT. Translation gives CASSGGAGYEKLFF. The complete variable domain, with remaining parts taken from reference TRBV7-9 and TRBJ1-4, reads DTGVSQNPRHKITKRGQNVTFRCDPISEHNRLYWYRQTLGQGPEFLTYFQNEAQLEKSRLLSDRFSAERPKGSFSTLEIQRTEQGDSAMYLCASSGGAGYEKLFFGSGTQLSVL.

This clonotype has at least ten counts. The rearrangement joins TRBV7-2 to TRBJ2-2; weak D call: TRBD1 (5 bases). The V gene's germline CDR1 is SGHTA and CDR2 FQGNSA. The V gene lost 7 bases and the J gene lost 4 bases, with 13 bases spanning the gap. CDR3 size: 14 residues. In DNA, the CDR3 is TGTGCCAGCACCCCCTCACAGGTCACCGGGGAGCTGTTTTTT. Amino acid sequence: CASTPSQVTGELFF. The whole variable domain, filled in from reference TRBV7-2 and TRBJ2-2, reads GAGVSQSPSNKVTEKGKDVELRCDPISGHTALYWYRQSLGQGLEFLIYFQGNSAPDKSGLPSDRFSAERTGGSVSTLTIQRTQQEDSAVYLCASTPSQVTGELFFGEGSRLTVL.

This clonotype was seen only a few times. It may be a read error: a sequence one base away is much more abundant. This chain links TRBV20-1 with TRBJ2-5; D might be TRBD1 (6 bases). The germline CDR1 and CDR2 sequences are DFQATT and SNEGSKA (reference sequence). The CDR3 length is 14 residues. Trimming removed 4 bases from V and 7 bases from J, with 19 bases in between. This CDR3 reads CSAMLLSLGATQYF. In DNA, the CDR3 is TGCAGTGCTATGCTGCTCTCTTTGGGGGCGACCCAGTACTTC.

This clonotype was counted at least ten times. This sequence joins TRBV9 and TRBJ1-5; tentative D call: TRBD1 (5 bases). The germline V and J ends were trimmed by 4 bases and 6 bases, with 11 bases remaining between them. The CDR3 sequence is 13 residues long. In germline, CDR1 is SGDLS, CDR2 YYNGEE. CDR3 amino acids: CASSPGPRQPQHF. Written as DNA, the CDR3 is TGTGCCAGCAGCCCGGGGCCCCGTCAGCCCCAGCATTTT.

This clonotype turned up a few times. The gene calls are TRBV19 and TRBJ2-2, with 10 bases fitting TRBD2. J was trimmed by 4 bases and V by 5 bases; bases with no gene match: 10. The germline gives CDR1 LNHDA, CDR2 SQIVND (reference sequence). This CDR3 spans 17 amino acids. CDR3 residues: CASSLGSGRPFTGELFF. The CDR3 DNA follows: TGTGCCAGTAGTTTGGGTAGCGGGAGGCCCTTCACCGGGGAGCTGTTTTTT.

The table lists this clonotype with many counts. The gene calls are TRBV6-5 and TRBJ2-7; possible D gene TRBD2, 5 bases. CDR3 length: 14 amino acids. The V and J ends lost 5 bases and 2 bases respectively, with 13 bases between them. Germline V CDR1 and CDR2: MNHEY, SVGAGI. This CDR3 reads CASSHVSGTYEQYF. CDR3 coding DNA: TGTGCCAGCAGTCACGTGAGCGGCACCTACGAGCAGTACTTC.

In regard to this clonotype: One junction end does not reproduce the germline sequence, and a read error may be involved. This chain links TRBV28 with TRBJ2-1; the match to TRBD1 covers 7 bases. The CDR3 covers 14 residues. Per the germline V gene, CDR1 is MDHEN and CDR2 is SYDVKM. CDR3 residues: CASSLGTVYNEQLF. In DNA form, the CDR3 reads TGTGCCAGCAGCCTAGGGACAGTCTACAATGAGCAGCTCTTC.

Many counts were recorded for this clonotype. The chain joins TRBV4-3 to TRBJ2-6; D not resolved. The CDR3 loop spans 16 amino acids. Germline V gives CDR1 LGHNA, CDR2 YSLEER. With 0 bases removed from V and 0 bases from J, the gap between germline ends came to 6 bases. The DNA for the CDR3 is TGCGCCAGCAGCCAAGATTGGAGCTCTGGGGCCAACGTCCTGACTTTC. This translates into CASSQDWSSGANVLTF.

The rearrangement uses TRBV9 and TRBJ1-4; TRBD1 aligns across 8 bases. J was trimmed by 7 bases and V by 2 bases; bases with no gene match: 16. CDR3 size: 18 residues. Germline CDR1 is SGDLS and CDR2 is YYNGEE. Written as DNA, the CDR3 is TGTGCCAGCAGCGTTGGGACTAGCGGGTACGGGACAGGTGAAAAACTGTTTTTT. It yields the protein CASSVGTSGYGTGEKLFF.

The CDR3 nucleotides read TGTGCCAGCAGTTACCGGGACACTGAAGCTTTCTTT. It codes for CASSYRDTEAFF. The chain recombines TRBV6-5 with TRBJ1-1; D unresolved. Germline V gene data show CDR1 as MNHEY and CDR2 as SVGAGI. V was pared by 2 bases and J by 3 bases, with 4 bases between. The CDR3 has 12 residues.

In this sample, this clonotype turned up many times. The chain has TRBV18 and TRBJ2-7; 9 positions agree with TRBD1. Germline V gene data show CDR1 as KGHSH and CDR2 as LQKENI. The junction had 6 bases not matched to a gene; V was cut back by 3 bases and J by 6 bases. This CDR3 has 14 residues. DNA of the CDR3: TGTGCCAGCTCACCGGAGACAGGGGGAACCGAGCAGTACTTC. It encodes CASSPETGGTEQYF.

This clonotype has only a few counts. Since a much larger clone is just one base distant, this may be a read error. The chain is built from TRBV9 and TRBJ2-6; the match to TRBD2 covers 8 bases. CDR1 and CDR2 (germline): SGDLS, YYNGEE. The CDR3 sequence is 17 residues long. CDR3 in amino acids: CASNGGAGTNGATVLTF. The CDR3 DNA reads TGTGCCAGCAACGGGGGGGCAGGGACGAATGGGGCCACCGTCCTGACTTTC.

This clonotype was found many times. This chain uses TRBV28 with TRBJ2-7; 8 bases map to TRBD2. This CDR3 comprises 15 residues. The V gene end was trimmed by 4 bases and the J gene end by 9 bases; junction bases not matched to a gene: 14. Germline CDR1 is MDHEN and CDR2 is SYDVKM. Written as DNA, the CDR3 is TGTGCCAGCAGTTCGGGAGGGGGACCCCCACTAGGGCAGTACTTC. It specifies CASSSGGGPPLGQYF.

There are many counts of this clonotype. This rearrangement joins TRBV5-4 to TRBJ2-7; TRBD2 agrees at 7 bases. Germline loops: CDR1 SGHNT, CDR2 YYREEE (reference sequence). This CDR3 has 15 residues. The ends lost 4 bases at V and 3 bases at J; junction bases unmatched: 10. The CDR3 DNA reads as TGTGCCAGCAGCGGGAGCGGGACCCGATACTACGAGCAGTACTTC. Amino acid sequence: CASSGSGTRYYEQYF.

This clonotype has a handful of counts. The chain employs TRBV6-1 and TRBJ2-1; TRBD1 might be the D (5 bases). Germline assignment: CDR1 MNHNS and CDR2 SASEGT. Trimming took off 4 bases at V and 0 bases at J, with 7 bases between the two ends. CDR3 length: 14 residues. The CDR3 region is CASSGGSSYNEQFF. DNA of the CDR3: TGTGCCAGCAGTGGGGGCTCCTCCTACAATGAGCAGTTCTTC.

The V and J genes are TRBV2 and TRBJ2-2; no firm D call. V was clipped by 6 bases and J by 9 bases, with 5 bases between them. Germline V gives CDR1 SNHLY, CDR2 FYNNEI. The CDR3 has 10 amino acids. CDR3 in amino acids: CASSLWELFF. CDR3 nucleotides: TGTGCCAGCAGCTTATGGGAGCTGTTTTTT.

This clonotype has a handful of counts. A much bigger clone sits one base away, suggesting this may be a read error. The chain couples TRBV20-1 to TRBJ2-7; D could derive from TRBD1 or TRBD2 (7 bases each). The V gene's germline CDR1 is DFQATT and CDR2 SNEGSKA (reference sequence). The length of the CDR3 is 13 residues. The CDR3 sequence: CSASQGGKYAQYF. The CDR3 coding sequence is TGCAGTGCTAGTCAGGGGGGGAAATACGCGCAGTACTTC.

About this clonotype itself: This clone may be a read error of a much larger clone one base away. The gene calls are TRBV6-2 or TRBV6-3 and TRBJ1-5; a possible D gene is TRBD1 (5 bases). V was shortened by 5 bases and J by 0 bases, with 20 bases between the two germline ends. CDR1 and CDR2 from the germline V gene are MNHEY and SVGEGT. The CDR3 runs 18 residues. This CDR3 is CASSPDEKGPYSNQPQHF. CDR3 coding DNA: TGTGCCAGCAGTCCCGACGAAAAGGGGCCTTATAGCAATCAGCCCCAGCATTTT.

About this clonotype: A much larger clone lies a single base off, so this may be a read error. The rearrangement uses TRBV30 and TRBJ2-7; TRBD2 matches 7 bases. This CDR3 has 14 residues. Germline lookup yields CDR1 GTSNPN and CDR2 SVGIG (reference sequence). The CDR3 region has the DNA TGTGCCTGGAGGGAAGCGGGGTCGACCTACGAGCAGCACTTC. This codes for CAWREAGSTYEQHF.